These 16 T cell receptor beta chains share one sample of origin, sequenced in a study of T cell clonotyping in hematopoietic cell transplantation. Time point defined: recipient sample about 28 days before transplant, after cytoreduction. Sequencing was performed with immunoSEQ multiplex PCR; in TCRdb, only in-frame clones are kept and a portion is missing. The sample carries about 45,000 clones, about four fifths recorded once. The specimen comprised peripheral blood mononuclear cells, sampled before stem cell transplant. The receptor set was obtained from a man aged 55-75 years with myelodysplastic syndrome. Some clones in this sample may be carry-over from other donors' samples.

The chain links TRBV20-1 to TRBJ2-7; tentatively, D is TRBD2 (6 bases). The CDR3 has 11 amino acids. Looked up from germline, CDR1 is DFQATT and CDR2 is SNEGSKA (reference sequence). V was clipped by 6 bases and J by 3 bases, with 9 bases between them. In DNA, the CDR3 is TGCAGTGCGGGCGGGAACTACGAGCAGTACTTC. It specifies CSAGGNYEQYF.

This clone was observed a handful of times. The J gene is TRBJ1-6, the V gene TRBV30; D uncertain. Looked up from germline, CDR1 is GTSNPN and CDR2 is SVGIG (reference sequence). V lost 0 bases and J lost 7, with 7 bases in between. The CDR3 spans 13 residues. The CDR3 spells CAWSVSENSPLHF. The CDR3 DNA is TGTGCCTGGAGTGTGTCAGAGAATTCACCCCTCCACTTT.

In regard to this clone: A junction end diverges from the germline sequence, so it may reflect a read error. V gene TRBV19 combines with J gene TRBJ2-3; tentative D call: TRBD1 (5 bases). Germline values: CDR1 LNHDA, CDR2 SQIVND (reference sequence). The CDR3 contains 13 residues. The DNA of the CDR3 is TGTGCCAGTAGTCTGCAGGGCACGGATACGCAGTATTTT. This codes for CASSLQGTDTQYF.

The chain is built from TRBV29-1 and TRBJ1-2; 8 bases map to TRBD1. V trimming: 0 bases; J trimming: 8 bases; junction bases outside the gene matches: 11. The CDR3 loop spans 15 amino acids. Germline V lookup: CDR1 SQVTM, CDR2 ANQGSEA. As DNA, the CDR3 is TGCAGCGTTGAAGATTTGGGGTCAGGGGGCAGCGGCTACACCTTC. Its translation is CSVEDLGSGGSGYTF.

The CDR3 DNA is TGTGCCAGCAGTTTTATGTTCGGGAATGAGCAGTTCTTC. Protein: CASSFMFGNEQFF. This chain joins TRBV27 and TRBJ2-1; D remains ambiguous. Trimming stripped 3 bases from V and 7 bases from J, with 10 bases between. Germline V gives CDR1 MNHEY, CDR2 SMNVEV (reference sequence). CDR3 size: 13 residues.

This chain links TRBV11-3 with TRBJ2-2, with D possibly TRBD2 on 7 matching bases. Germline CDR1 is SGHNT and CDR2 is YENEEA. The V end lost 0 bases, the J end lost 7 bases, and 15 bases lay between the germline ends. This CDR3 has 16 residues. In nucleotides, the CDR3 is TGTGCCAGCAGCTTAGATTGGGGCGGGGGCGTCGGGGAGCTGTTTTTT. This codes for CASSLDWGGGVGELFF.

The count of this clone is one. This chain joins TRBV9 and TRBJ2-7; D remains ambiguous. This CDR3 spans 14 amino acids. V lost 4 bases to trimming and J lost 2 bases, with 13 bases between them. CDR1 and CDR2 (germline): SGDLS, YYNGEE. As DNA, the CDR3 is TGTGCCAGCAGCCCTGCGCCGGAACCCTACGAGCAGTACTTC. As protein: CASSPAPEPYEQYF.

The chain links TRBV27 to TRBJ1-1; no reliable D call. Germline values: CDR1 MNHEY, CDR2 SMNVEV (reference sequence). CDR3 size: 14 residues. The ends were cut back, 5 bases at V and 2 bases at J, with 12 bases in the middle. CDR3 residues: CASSTRHINTEAFF. CDR3 DNA: TGTGCCAGCAGTACGCGACACATTAACACTGAAGCTTTCTTT.

The chain recombines TRBV28 with TRBJ2-3; a possible D gene is TRBD1 (5 bases). Trimming left V 6 bases short and J 5 bases short, with 12 bases between. The germline CDR1 and CDR2 sequences are MDHEN and SYDVKM. This CDR3 has 13 residues. The CDR3 coding sequence is TGTGCCAGCAGATCTCAGGGAATAGATACGCAGTATTTT. This encodes CASRSQGIDTQYF.

The chain uses TRBV30 and TRBJ2-3, with D perhaps given as TRBD1 or TRBD2 (5 bases each). There are 15 residues in the CDR3. V lost 3 bases and J lost 2, with 15 bases in between. The germline gives CDR1 GTSNPN, CDR2 SVGIG (reference sequence). CDR3 residues: CAWRGDVLFTDTQYF. Here the CDR3 DNA reads TGTGCCTGGAGGGGGGACGTTCTTTTCACAGATACGCAGTATTTT.

The chain employs TRBV6-1 and TRBJ2-3; no definite D call. V shed 2 bases and J shed 4 bases, with 4 bases lying between them. This CDR3 is built from 12 residues. Germline V gene data show CDR1 as MNHNS and CDR2 as SASEGT. This CDR3 is CASSEFADTQYF. The CDR3 DNA reads TGTGCCAGCAGTGAATTCGCAGATACGCAGTATTTT.

The chain has TRBV9 and TRBJ2-2; D is undetermined. The CDR3 sequence is 12 residues long. V lost 0 bases to trimming and J lost 8 bases, with 5 bases between them. Germline CDR1 reads SGDLS; CDR2 reads YYNGEE. CDR3 DNA sequence: TGTGCCAGCAGCGTAGTCCCGGGGGAGCTGTTTTTT. It codes for CASSVVPGELFF.

V and J are TRBV10-3 and TRBJ2-7; tentative D call: TRBD1 (9 bases). Trimming pared 9 bases from V and 2 bases from J, leaving 20 bases between. The CDR3 contains 15 residues. Germline V gene sequence: CDR1 ENHRY, CDR2 SYGVKD. CDR3 nucleotide sequence: TGTGCCATACAGGGGGCAGCGGGAGCCACCTACGAGCAGTACTTC. Translating gives CAIQGAAGATYEQYF.

The V call is TRBV7-2, the J call TRBJ1-1; D not certain. The length of the CDR3 is 13 residues. The V end lost 5 bases, the J end lost 2 bases, and 9 bases lay between the germline ends. Germline values: CDR1 SGHTA, CDR2 FQGNSA. The CDR3 loop is CASSPGANTEAFF. In DNA form, the CDR3 reads TGTGCCAGCAGCCCCGGAGCAAACACTGAAGCTTTCTTT.

This clone has only one observation. The gene calls are TRBV5-1 and TRBJ2-3; 8 nucleotides line up with TRBD1. This CDR3 contains 17 residues. Losses at the gene ends were 1 base for V and 3 bases for J; bases not matched to a gene: 10. CDR1 is SGHRS, CDR2 YFSETQ, per germline. CDR3 in amino acids: CASSLFAGGMTTDTQYF. CDR3 DNA sequence: TGCGCCAGCAGCTTGTTCGCAGGGGGCATGACTACAGATACGCAGTATTTT.

This chain links TRBV7-2 with TRBJ2-5, with no clear D. Germline lookup yields CDR1 SGHTA and CDR2 FQGNSA. With 1 base removed from V and 2 bases from J, the gap between germline ends came to 20 bases. This CDR3 region has 18 residues. The CDR3, as DNA: TGTGCCAGCAGCTTAGACGAGCCAGGCCTTCTCCGACAAGAGACCCAGTACTTC. The encoded protein is CASSLDEPGLLRQETQYF.